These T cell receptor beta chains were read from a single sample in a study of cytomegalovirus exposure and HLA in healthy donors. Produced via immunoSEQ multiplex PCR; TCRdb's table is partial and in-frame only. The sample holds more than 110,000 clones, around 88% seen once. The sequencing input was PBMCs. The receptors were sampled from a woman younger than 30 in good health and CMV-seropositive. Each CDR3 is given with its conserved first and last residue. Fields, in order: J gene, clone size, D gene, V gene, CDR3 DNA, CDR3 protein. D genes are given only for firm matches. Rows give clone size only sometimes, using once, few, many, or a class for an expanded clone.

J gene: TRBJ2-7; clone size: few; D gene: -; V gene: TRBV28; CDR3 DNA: TGTGCCAGCAGAACCCCGACAGGCGCCTCCTACGAGCAGTACTTC; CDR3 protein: CASRTPTGASYEQYF
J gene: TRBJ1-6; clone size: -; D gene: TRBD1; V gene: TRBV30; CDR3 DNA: TGTGCCTGGAGCGTCGCGGGACAGGGGTCGACACCCCTCCACTTT; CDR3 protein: CAWSVAGQGSTPLHF
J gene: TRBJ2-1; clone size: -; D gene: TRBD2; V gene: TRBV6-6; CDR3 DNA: TGTGCCAGCAGTTACGGGTCTAGCGGGAGTTTAAATGAGCAGTTCTTC; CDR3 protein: CASSYGSSGSLNEQFF
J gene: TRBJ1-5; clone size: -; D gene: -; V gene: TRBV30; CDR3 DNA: TGTGCCTGGTCCGGGGGACGCGGCAATCAGCCCCAGCATTTT; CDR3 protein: CAWSGGRGNQPQHF
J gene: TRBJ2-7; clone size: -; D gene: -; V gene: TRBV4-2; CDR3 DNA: TGTGCCAGCAGCCAAGCAGGGCCCTACGAGCAGTACTTC; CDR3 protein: CASSQAGPYEQYF
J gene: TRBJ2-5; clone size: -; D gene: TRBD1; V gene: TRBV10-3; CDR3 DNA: TGTGCCATCAGTGAGTCCTGGGACAGGGCGGAGACCCAGTACTTC; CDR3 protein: CAISESWDRAETQYF
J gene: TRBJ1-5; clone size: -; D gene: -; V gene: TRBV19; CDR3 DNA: TGTGCCAGTAGTATAGTGCCGGGTGCTAATCAGCCCCAGCATTTT; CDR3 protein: CASSIVPGANQPQHF
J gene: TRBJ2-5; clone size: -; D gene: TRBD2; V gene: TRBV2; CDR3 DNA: TGTGCCAGCAGTTCGGGACTAGCGGGAGAGACCCAGTACTTC; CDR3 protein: CASSSGLAGETQYF
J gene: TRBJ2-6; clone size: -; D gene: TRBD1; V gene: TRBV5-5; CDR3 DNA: TGTGCCAGCAGCTTGACAGGGGCAGCTGGGGCCAACGTCCTGACTTTC; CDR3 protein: CASSLTGAAGANVLTF
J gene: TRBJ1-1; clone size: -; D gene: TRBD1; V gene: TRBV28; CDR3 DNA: TGTGCCAGCAGTCGACGAGGACAGGGGGCGACTGAAGCTTTCTTT; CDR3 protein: CASSRRGQGATEAFF
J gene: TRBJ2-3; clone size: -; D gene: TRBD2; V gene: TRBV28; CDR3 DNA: TGTGCCAGCAGTTCCCTAGCGGGAGGGTCCGATACGCAGTATTTT; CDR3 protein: CASSSLAGGSDTQYF
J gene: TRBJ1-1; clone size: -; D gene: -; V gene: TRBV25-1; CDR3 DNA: TGTGCCAGCAGTGTAGGGGATTCTGAAGCTTTCTTT; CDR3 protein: CASSVGDSEAFF
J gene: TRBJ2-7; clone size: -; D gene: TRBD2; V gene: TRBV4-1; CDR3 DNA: TGCGCCAGCAGCTCTCTCTCCGGGACTAGCGGGAGGATCTCCTACGAGCAGTACTTC; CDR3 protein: CASSSLSGTSGRISYEQYF
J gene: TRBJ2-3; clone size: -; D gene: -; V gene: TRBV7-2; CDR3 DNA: TGTGCCAGCAGCTTGGCCAGGGGGGTGACAGATACGCAGTATTTT; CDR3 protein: CASSLARGVTDTQYF
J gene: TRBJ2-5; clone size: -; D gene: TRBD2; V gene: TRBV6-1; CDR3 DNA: TGTGCCAGCAGTGATGGGACTAGCGGGATCTTAGCCCAAGAGACCCAGTACTTC; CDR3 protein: CASSDGTSGILAQETQYF
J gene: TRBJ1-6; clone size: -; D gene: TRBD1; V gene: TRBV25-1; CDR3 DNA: TGTGCCAGCCTGGACAGGGATCTTGATAATTCACCCCTCCACTTT; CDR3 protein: CASLDRDLDNSPLHF
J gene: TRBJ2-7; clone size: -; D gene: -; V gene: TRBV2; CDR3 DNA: TGTGCCAGCAGTGAATGGGCCAGAATTACCAACTACGAGCAGTACTTC; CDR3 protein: CASSEWARITNYEQYF
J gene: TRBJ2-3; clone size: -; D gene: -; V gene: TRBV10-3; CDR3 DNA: TGTGCCATCAGTGGCCAGACTGAGGATACGCAGTATTTT; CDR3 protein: CAISGQTEDTQYF
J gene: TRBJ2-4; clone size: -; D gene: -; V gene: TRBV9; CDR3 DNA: TGTGCCAGCAGCGTAGGCCCCCCCCGGGTCGGAAACATTCAGTACTTC; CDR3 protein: CASSVGPPRVGNIQYF
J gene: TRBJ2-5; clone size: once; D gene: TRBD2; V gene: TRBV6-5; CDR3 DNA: TGTGCCAGCAGTTACTTGCGGGGGGGCGATCAGCGGTACTTC; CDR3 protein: CASSYLRGGDQRYF
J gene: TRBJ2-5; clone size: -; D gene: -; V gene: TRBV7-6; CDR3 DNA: TGTGCCAGCAGCTTAGGGCCGGGACAAGAGACCCAGTACTTC; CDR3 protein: CASSLGPGQETQYF
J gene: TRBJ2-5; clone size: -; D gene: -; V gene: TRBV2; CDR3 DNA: TGTGCCAGCACCCTTCTAGGGGGGACCCAGTACTTC; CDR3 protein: CASTLLGGTQYF
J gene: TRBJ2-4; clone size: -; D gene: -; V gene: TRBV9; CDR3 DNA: TGTGCCAGCAGCGTAGGGTCTAGAGGGGGAAACATTCAGTACTTC; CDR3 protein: CASSVGSRGGNIQYF
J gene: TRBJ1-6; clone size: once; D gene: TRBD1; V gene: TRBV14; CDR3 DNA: TGTGCCAGCAGCCAAAGACGACAGGGGCGGTCACCCCTCCACTTT; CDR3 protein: CASSQRRQGRSPLHF
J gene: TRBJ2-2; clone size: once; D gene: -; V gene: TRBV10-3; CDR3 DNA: TGTGCCATCAGTGAGTCGGCGGATAGGAACACCGGGGAGCTGTTTTTT; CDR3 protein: CAISESADRNTGELFF
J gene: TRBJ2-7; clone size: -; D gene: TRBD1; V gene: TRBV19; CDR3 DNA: TGTGCCAGTACGCGGACAGGGGGTCCCTACGAGCAGTACTTC; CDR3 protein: CASTRTGGPYEQYF
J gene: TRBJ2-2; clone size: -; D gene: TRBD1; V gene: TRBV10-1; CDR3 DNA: TGCGCCAGCGGGACAGGGCAAAAGCCCGGGGAGCTGTTTTTT; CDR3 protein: CASGTGQKPGELFF
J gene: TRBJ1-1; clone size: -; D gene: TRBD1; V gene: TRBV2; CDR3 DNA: TGTGCCAGCAGTGTAAACAGGGGGGGAAACACTGAAGCTTTCTTT; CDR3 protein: CASSVNRGGNTEAFF
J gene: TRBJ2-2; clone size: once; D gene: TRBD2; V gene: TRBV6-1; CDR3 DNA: TGTGCCAGCAGTGATTACGCACTAGCGGGAGCTGGCGGGGAGCTGTTTTTT; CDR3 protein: CASSDYALAGAGGELFF
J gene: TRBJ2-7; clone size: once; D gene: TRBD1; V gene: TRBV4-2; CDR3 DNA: TGTGCCAGCAGCCACTCCTCGACAGGGATCCCCTACGAGCAGTACTTC; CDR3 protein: CASSHSSTGIPYEQYF
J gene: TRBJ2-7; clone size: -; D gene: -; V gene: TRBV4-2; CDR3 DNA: TGTGCCAGCAGCCCGCTACAGGGGGGGCTCTCCTACGAGCAGTACTTC; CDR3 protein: CASSPLQGGLSYEQYF
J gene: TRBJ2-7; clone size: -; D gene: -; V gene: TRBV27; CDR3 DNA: TGTGCCAGCAAAGACAGCAGCTCCTACGAGCAGTACTTC; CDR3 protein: CASKDSSSYEQYF
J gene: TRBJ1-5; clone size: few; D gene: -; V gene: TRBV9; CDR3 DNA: TGTGCCAGCAGCGCCGGGGTTGTGGGAAATCAGCCCCAGCATTTT; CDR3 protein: CASSAGVVGNQPQHF
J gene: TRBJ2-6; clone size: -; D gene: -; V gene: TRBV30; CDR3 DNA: TGTGCCTGGGACAGTTCCTCTGGGGCCAACGTCCTGACTTTC; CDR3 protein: CAWDSSSGANVLTF
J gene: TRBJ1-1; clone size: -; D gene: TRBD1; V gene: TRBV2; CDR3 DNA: TGTGCCAGCAGCGGACAGGGGGCAGGGACTGAAGCTTTCTTT; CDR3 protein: CASSGQGAGTEAFF
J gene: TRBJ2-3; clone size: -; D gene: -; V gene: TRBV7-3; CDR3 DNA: TGTGCCAGCAGCTTAATCGGCTCGGCGGGACTCCCCTCTTTAGATACGCAGTATTTT; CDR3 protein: CASSLIGSAGLPSLDTQYF
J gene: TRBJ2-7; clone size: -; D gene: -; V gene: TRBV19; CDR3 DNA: TGTGCCAGTAGTGGCGGGGCCTTCTCCTACGAGCAGTACTTC; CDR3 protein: CASSGGAFSYEQYF